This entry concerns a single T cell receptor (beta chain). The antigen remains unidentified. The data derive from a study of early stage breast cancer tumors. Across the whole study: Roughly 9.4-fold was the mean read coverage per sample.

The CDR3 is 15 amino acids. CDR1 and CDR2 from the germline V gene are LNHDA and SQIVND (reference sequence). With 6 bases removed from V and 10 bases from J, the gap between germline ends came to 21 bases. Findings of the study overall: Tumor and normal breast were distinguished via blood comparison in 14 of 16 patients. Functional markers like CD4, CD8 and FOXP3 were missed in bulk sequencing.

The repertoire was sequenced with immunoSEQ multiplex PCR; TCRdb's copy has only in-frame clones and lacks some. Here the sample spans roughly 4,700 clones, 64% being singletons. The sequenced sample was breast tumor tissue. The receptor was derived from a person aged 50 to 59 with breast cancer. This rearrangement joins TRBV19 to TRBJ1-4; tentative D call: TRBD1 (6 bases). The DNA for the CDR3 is TGTGCCAGTAGCCCAAGCCGGGACAAGGGTCTAAAACTGTTTTTT. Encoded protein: CASSPSRDKGLKLFF. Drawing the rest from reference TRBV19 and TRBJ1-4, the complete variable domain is DGGITQSPKYLFRKEGQNVTLSCEQNLNHDAMYWYRQDPGQGLRLIYYSQIVNDFQKGDIAEGYSVSREKKESFPLTVTSAQKNPTAFYLCASSPSRDKGLKLFFGSGTQLSVL.